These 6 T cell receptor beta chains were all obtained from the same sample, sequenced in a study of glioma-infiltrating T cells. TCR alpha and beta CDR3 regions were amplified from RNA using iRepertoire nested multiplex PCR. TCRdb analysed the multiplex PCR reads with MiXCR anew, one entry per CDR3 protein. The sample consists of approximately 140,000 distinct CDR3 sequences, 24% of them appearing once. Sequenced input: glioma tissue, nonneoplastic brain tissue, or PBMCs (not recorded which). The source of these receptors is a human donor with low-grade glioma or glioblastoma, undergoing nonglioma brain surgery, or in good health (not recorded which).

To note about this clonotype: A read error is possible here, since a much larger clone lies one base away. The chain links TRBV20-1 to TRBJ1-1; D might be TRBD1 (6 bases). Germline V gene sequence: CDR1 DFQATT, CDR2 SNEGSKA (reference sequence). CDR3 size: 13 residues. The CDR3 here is CSARARRDTEASF. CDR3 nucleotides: TGCAGTGCTAGAGCCCGCAGGGACACTGAAGCTTCCTTT.

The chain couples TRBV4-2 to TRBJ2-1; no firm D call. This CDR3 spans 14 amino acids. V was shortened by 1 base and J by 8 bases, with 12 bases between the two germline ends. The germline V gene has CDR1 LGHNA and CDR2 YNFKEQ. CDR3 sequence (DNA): TGTGCCAGCAGCCAAGGGTATGCCCGCGATGAGCAGTTCTTC. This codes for CASSQGYARDEQFF.

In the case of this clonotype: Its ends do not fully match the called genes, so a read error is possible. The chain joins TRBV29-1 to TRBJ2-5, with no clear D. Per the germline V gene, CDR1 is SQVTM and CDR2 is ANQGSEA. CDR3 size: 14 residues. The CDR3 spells CSAPPGPNQETQYF. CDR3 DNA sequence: TGCAGCGCCCCCCCAGGACCCAACCAGGAGACCCAGTACTTC.

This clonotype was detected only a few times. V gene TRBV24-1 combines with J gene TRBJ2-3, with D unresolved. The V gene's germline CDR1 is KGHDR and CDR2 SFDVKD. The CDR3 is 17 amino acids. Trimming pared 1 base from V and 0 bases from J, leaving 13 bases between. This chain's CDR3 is CATSDFKGRSSTDTQYF. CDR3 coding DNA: TGTGCCACCAGTGATTTCAAGGGTCGCTCTAGCACAGATACGCAGTATTTT.

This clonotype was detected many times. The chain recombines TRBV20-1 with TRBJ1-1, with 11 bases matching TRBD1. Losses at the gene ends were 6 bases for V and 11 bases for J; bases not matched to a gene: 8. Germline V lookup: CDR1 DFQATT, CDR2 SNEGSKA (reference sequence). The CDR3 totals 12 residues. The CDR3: CSAKRDRGDAFF. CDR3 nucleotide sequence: TGCAGTGCCAAACGGGACAGGGGGGACGCTTTCTTT.

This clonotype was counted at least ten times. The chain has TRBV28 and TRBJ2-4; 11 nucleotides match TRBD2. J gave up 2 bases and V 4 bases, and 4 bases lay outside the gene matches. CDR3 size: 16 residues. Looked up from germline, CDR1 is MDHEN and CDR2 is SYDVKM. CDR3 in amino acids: CASSYGTSGTKNIQYF. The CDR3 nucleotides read TGTGCCAGCAGTTACGGGACTAGCGGAACCAAAAACATTCAGTACTTC.